These 30 T cell receptor beta chains share one sample of origin, sequenced in a study of blood T cell repertoires in COVID-19. Produced via immunoSEQ multiplex PCR; TCRdb's table is partial and in-frame only. The repertoire holds some 240,000 clones, about 80% seen once, with roughly 3.6% in the top ten. The sequencing input was PBMCs or T cells enriched from blood (not recorded which). All receptors come from a man in his fifties who had recovered from COVID-19.

The rearrangement links TRBV18 to TRBJ2-5, with a weak D call TRBD1 (6 bases). Germline lookup yields CDR1 KGHSH and CDR2 LQKENI. The CDR3 extends over 15 amino acids. V gave up 5 bases and J gave up 1 base, with 14 bases separating them. The CDR3, as DNA: TGTGCCAGCTCATACTCTCAGGGGCCCCAAGAGACCCAGTACTTC. Amino acid sequence: CASSYSQGPQETQYF.

V gene TRBV19 combines with J gene TRBJ2-1, with 15 nucleotides matching TRBD2. The CDR3 runs 17 residues. V dropped 4 bases and J dropped 8; count of bases not matched to a gene: 9. Germline V gene data show CDR1 as LNHDA and CDR2 as SQIVND (reference sequence). CDR3 loop: CASSSRNGTSGRYEQFF. CDR3 bases: TGTGCCAGTAGTAGCCGCAACGGGACTAGCGGGAGGTATGAGCAGTTCTTC.

The chain joins TRBV10-3 to TRBJ2-7; weak D call: TRBD2 (6 bases). Germline V gene lookup returns CDR1 ENHRY and CDR2 SYGVKD. Trimming left V 10 bases short and J 1 base short, with 14 bases between. This CDR3 region has 13 residues. In nucleotides, the CDR3 is TGTGCCAGCCGGGACTCACCTTCCTACGAGCAGTACTTC. This gives the protein CASRDSPSYEQYF.

V usage is TRBV7-9 and J usage is TRBJ1-5; D might be TRBD1 (6 bases). V was shortened by 1 base and J by 4 bases, with 17 bases between the two germline ends. Germline CDR1 reads SEHNR; CDR2 reads FQNEAQ (reference sequence). The CDR3 consists of 17 residues. The CDR3 nucleotides read TGTGCCAGCAGCTTAGGACAGGAGTCCGGAGTTAATCAGCCCCAGCATTTT. This codes for CASSLGQESGVNQPQHF. Full variable domain (missing parts from reference TRBV7-9 and TRBJ1-5): DTGVSQNPRHKITKRGQNVTFRCDPISEHNRLYWYRQTLGQGPEFLTYFQNEAQLEKSRLLSDRFSAERPKGSFSTLEIQRTEQGDSAMYLCASSLGQESGVNQPQHFGDGTRLSIL.

The V call is TRBV11-2, the J call TRBJ1-1, with D tentatively TRBD1 (5 bases). V was shortened by 0 bases and J by 6 bases, with 11 bases between the two germline ends. The germline V gene has CDR1 SGHAT and CDR2 FQNNGV. There are 14 residues in the CDR3. In DNA form, the CDR3 reads TGTGCCAGCAGCTTAGAGGGGGGGGTCGCTGAAGCTTTCTTT. Amino acid sequence: CASSLEGGVAEAFF.

J is TRBJ2-7 and V is TRBV6-2 or TRBV6-3, with 14 bases fitting TRBD2. CDR1 is MNHEY and CDR2 is SVGEGT in the germline V gene. This CDR3 has 16 amino acids. V lost 2 bases to trimming and J lost 3 bases; unmatched junction nucleotides: 3. The CDR3 DNA sequence: TGTGCCAGCAGTTACGGGACTAGCGGGAGCATCTACGAGCAGTACTTC. Protein: CASSYGTSGSIYEQYF.

The V and J genes are TRBV11-3 and TRBJ2-1, with D tentatively TRBD2 (5 bases). The germline V gene has CDR1 SGHNT and CDR2 YENEEA. The CDR3 extends over 14 amino acids. Trimming shortened V by 5 bases and J by 4 bases, and 12 bases separated the two germline ends. CDR3 sequence reads: CASSPAEGYNEQFF. The CDR3 DNA sequence: TGTGCCAGCAGCCCTGCTGAGGGATACAATGAGCAGTTCTTC.

This sequence joins TRBV29-1 and TRBJ2-2; TRBD1 aligns across 8 bases. Trimming cost V 8 bases and J 4 bases; bases outside gene matches: 6. The germline V gene has CDR1 SQVTM and CDR2 ANQGSEA. The CDR3 is made up of 13 amino acids. The CDR3 reads CSTRTGPTGELFF. For the CDR3, the DNA is TGCAGCACTCGGACAGGGCCCACCGGGGAGCTGTTTTTT.

The chain couples TRBV27 to TRBJ1-4; the D is unclear. Trimming removed 5 bases at V and 6 bases at J, with 13 bases between. Germline lookup yields CDR1 MNHEY and CDR2 SMNVEV (reference sequence). The CDR3 loop spans 14 amino acids. The CDR3: CASSPQYLHEKLFF. The DNA for the CDR3 is TGTGCCAGCAGTCCACAATACCTTCATGAAAAACTGTTTTTT.

The rearrangement links TRBV15 to TRBJ2-6; 11 nucleotides agree with TRBD2. Trimming removed 5 bases from V and 0 bases from J; junction bases left unmatched: 6. This CDR3 contains 18 residues. In germline, CDR1 is LNHNV, CDR2 YYDKDF (reference sequence). Here the CDR3 DNA reads TGTGCCACCAGCGGCGGGACTAGCGGTATCTCTGGGGCCAACGTCCTGACTTTC. As protein: CATSGGTSGISGANVLTF.

The chain carries TRBV4-2 and TRBJ1-1, with 10 bases identical to TRBD1. Germline V gene sequence: CDR1 LGHNA, CDR2 YNFKEQ. The length of the CDR3 is 15 residues. V was pared by 4 bases and J by 5 bases, with 7 bases of the junction left unmatched. CDR3: CASSPPGQGFTEAFF. The CDR3 region has the DNA TGTGCCAGCAGCCCGCCGGGACAGGGGTTTACTGAAGCTTTCTTT.

The chain couples TRBV5-1 to TRBJ1-4, with D tentatively TRBD1 (5 bases). Germline V gene lookup returns CDR1 SGHRS and CDR2 YFSETQ. Trimming shortened V by 5 bases and J by 0 bases, and 11 bases separated the two germline ends. The CDR3 length is 15 residues. CDR3 DNA sequence: TGCGCCAGCAGAGATGGACACTCAACTAATGAAAAACTGTTTTTT. Its translation is CASRDGHSTNEKLFF.

This chain links TRBV11-2 with TRBJ2-2; 10 bases fit TRBD1. Germline loops: CDR1 SGHAT, CDR2 FQNNGV. The V segment lost 1 base and the J segment 5 bases; nucleotides outside the gene matches: 4. The CDR3 has 16 amino acids. The CDR3 sequence: CASSLGTGGSTGELFF. In DNA form, the CDR3 reads TGTGCCAGCAGCTTAGGGACAGGGGGAAGTACCGGGGAGCTGTTTTTT. Full variable domain (remainder filled in from reference TRBV11-2 and TRBJ2-2): EAGVAQSPRYKIIEKRQSVAFWCNPISGHATLYWYQQILGQGPKLLIQFQNNGVVDDSQLPKDRFSAERLKGVDSTLKIQPAKLEDSAVYLCASSLGTGGSTGELFFGEGSRLTVL.

Here the CDR3 DNA reads TGTGCCAGCAGAAGTGGACAGGGACGATCACCCCTCCACTTT. It codes for CASRSGQGRSPLHF. V is TRBV2 and J is TRBJ1-6, with 8 bases identical to TRBD1. Looked up from germline, CDR1 is SNHLY and CDR2 is FYNNEI. The trim removed 6 bases at V and 10 bases at J, leaving 8 bases unmatched. The CDR3 spans 14 residues.

The CDR3 DNA reads as TGTGCCAGCAGCCAAACAGGGTACCAAGAGACCCAGTACTTC. Its translation: CASSQTGYQETQYF. The J gene is TRBJ2-5, the V gene TRBV7-9, with D perhaps TRBD1 (6 bases). V lost 5 bases, J lost 0 bases, and 10 bases lay in between. Germline values: CDR1 SEHNR, CDR2 FQNEAQ (reference sequence). The CDR3 runs to 14 residues.

This rearrangement joins TRBV30 to TRBJ1-6; no clear D. CDR1 and CDR2 from the germline V gene are GTSNPN and SVGIG (reference sequence). CDR3 length equals 12 residues. With 8 bases removed from V and 8 bases from J, the gap between germline ends came to 13 bases. Here the CDR3 DNA reads TGTGCCAGTGTCCGCGGGGATTCACCCCTCCACTTT. Its protein product is CASVRGDSPLHF.

CDR3 sequence: CASRPDRETDTQYF. The CDR3 bases are TGTGCCAGCAGGCCGGACAGGGAAACAGATACGCAGTATTTT. The chain recombines TRBV9 with TRBJ2-3, with 8 nucleotides matching TRBD1. CDR3 size: 14 residues. Germline V gives CDR1 SGDLS, CDR2 YYNGEE. Losses at the gene ends were 5 bases for V and 3 bases for J; bases not matched to a gene: 5. The full variable domain, rest sourced from reference TRBV9 and TRBJ2-3, is DSGVTQTPKHLITATGQRVTLRCSPRSGDLSVYWYQQSLDQGLQFLIQYYNGEERAKGNILERFSAQQFPDLHSELNLSSLELGDSALYFCASRPDRETDTQYFGPGTRLTVL.

The CDR3 DNA is TGTGCCAGCAGCTTTATAGCTACCTACGAGCAGTACTTC. Protein product: CASSFIATYEQYF. The chain uses TRBV5-5 and TRBJ2-7; D unclear. V lost 2 bases and J 2 bases, leaving 8 bases between the germline ends. Germline V gives CDR1 SGHKS, CDR2 YYEKEE (reference sequence). The CDR3 spans 13 residues.

The gene calls are TRBV11-2 and TRBJ1-2; 7 positions match TRBD1. The CDR3 covers 15 residues. V trimming: 5 bases; J trimming: 0 bases; junction bases outside the gene matches: 6. Germline V gene sequence: CDR1 SGHAT, CDR2 FQNNGV. The CDR3 bases are TGTGCCAGCAGCCCCGGGGACAGTACTAACTATGGCTACACCTTC. Protein: CASSPGDSTNYGYTF.

The chain is built from TRBV6-5 and TRBJ1-2; TRBD1 might be the D (6 bases). Trimming cost V 8 bases and J 4 bases, with 20 bases left between them. The CDR3 loop spans 15 amino acids. Germline V gives CDR1 MNHEY, CDR2 SVGAGI. CDR3 loop: CASDPYRAPSYGYTF. The CDR3 coding sequence is TGTGCCAGCGACCCTTACAGGGCCCCCTCCTATGGCTACACCTTC.

The chain recombines TRBV9 with TRBJ1-6, with D possibly TRBD1 on 6 matching bases. The CDR3 covers 15 residues. Trimming removed 3 bases at V and 4 bases at J, with 11 bases between. Looked up from germline, CDR1 is SGDLS and CDR2 is YYNGEE. The CDR3 nucleotides read TGTGCCAGCAGCGAGGGGGGGTCTTATAATTCACCCCTCCACTTT. As protein: CASSEGGSYNSPLHF.

The chain carries TRBV29-1 and TRBJ2-2; D is unclear. The CDR3 covers 13 residues. Germline-derived CDR1 and CDR2 are SQVTM and ANQGSEA. V lost 5 bases and J lost 3, with 10 bases in between. The CDR3, as DNA: TGCAGCGTTCCGGGTTGGGACACCGGGGAGCTGTTTTTT. Protein: CSVPGWDTGELFF.

The chain couples TRBV27 to TRBJ2-6, with D perhaps TRBD1 (6 bases). Trimming stripped 7 bases from V and 2 bases from J, with 9 bases between. Germline V CDR1 and CDR2: MNHEY, SMNVEV (reference sequence). The CDR3 contains 14 residues. The CDR3 region has the DNA TGTGCCAGCACCAAGGGGGCTGGGGCCAACGTCCTGACTTTC. Translated: CASTKGAGANVLTF.

This chain uses TRBV3-1 (or the pseudogene TRBV3-2) with TRBJ1-1; D may be TRBD1 (5 bases). V lost 0 bases and J 0 bases, leaving 17 bases between the germline ends. The CDR3 spans 18 residues. Germline loops: CDR1 LGHDT, CDR2 YNNKEL (reference sequence). CDR3 protein: CASSQDHLAGPMNTEAFF. Here the CDR3 DNA reads TGTGCCAGCAGCCAAGATCATCTTGCGGGGCCCATGAACACTGAAGCTTTCTTT.

This chain joins TRBV7-2 and TRBJ1-5; 7 positions agree with TRBD1. The junction had 7 bases not matched to a gene; V was cut back by 4 bases and J by 1 base. The CDR3 is 16 residues long. Germline V lookup: CDR1 SGHTA, CDR2 FQGNSA. The CDR3, as DNA: TGTGCCAGCAGCTACACCGGGACAGCGAGCAATCAGCCCCAGCATTTT. Its translation is CASSYTGTASNQPQHF.

The CDR3 sequence is CATLGGNSHEQYF. As DNA, the CDR3 is TGTGCCACCCTCGGAGGGAATAGTCACGAGCAGTACTTC. This chain uses TRBV11-2 with TRBJ2-7, with D possibly matching TRBD2 (6 bases). The CDR3 has 13 residues. Deletions cut 10 bases from V and 5 bases from J, with 18 bases between. Per germline, CDR1 SGHAT and CDR2 FQNNGV.

This sequence joins TRBV4-3 and TRBJ1-2; D might be TRBD1 (6 bases). CDR1 LGHNA and CDR2 YSLEER come from the germline V gene. The CDR3 length is 17 residues. The V end lost 4 bases, the J end lost 4 bases, and 22 bases lay between the germline ends. Written as DNA, the CDR3 is TGCGCCAGCAGCCTAGTGTCGGGGGGCGGTAACCCCTATGGCTACACCTTC. It yields the protein CASSLVSGGGNPYGYTF.

The chain has TRBV11-2 and TRBJ1-3; D uncertain. The CDR3 consists of 15 residues. The V end lost 7 bases, the J end lost 2 bases, and 15 bases lay between the germline ends. CDR1 is SGHAT, CDR2 FQNNGV, per germline. The CDR3, as DNA: TGTGCCAGCACCCCCGTCGGGTACACTGGAAACACCATATATTTT. The encoded protein is CASTPVGYTGNTIYF.

The chain uses TRBV19 and TRBJ1-5, with TRBD1 as a possible D gene (5 bases). V gave up 7 bases and J gave up 1 base, with 14 bases separating them. The CDR3 runs 15 residues. CDR1 is LNHDA and CDR2 is SQIVND in the germline V gene (reference sequence). CDR3: CASKEGRFSNQPQHF. CDR3 nucleotide sequence: TGTGCCAGTAAGGAGGGGCGATTCAGCAATCAGCCCCAGCATTTT. The full variable domain, its missing parts supplied by reference TRBV19 and TRBJ1-5, is DGGITQSPKYLFRKEGQNVTLSCEQNLNHDAMYWYRQDPGQGLRLIYYSQIVNDFQKGDIAEGYSVSREKKESFPLTVTSAQKNPTAFYLCASKEGRFSNQPQHFGDGTRLSIL.

This rearrangement joins TRBV30 to TRBJ1-1; D unresolved. V lost 4 bases, J lost 0 bases, and 6 bases lay in between. The CDR3 totals 12 residues. The V gene's germline CDR1 is GTSNPN and CDR2 SVGIG (reference sequence). The CDR3 DNA reads as TGTGCCTGGACACCGGTGAACACTGAAGCTTTCTTT. Its translation is CAWTPVNTEAFF.